A selection of T cell receptor beta chains follows, all from one sample in a study of cytomegalovirus exposure and HLA in healthy donors. Some clones are missing from TCRdb's copy, which holds only in-frame ones; the method was immunoSEQ multiplex PCR. Of roughly 170,000 clones listed, 80% to 85% are singletons. Material for sequencing was PBMCs. The receptors shown here come from a woman aged 18-35 years in good health and CMV-seropositive. CDR3s include the opening cysteine and the closing phenylalanine or tryptophan. D genes are given only for firm matches. The size of a clone is reported for some rows only, either as once, few or many, or as a class for expanded clones.

j_call	clone_size	d_call	v_call	cdr3_nt	cdr3_aa
TRBJ1-3	NA	NA	TRBV18	TGTGCCAGCTCACCGGGGGCGGAAGGAAACACCATATATTTT	CASSPGAEGNTIYF
TRBJ1-2	NA	NA	TRBV10-3	TGTGCCATCAGTGAGTCTTCCCGAACAGGGCCTAACTATGGCTACACCTTC	CAISESSRTGPNYGYTF
TRBJ2-7	NA	NA	TRBV6-1	TGTGCCAGCAGTCACTCAGACATGAGCTACGAGCAGTACTTC	CASSHSDMSYEQYF
TRBJ2-7	NA	NA	TRBV6-1	TGTGCCAGCAGGGGCGAGCTGACAGAAGCCTACGAGCAGTACTTC	CASRGELTEAYEQYF
TRBJ2-1	once	NA	TRBV2	TGTGCCAGCAGTGAACGGAGCCCCCCCTACAATGAGCAGTTCTTC	CASSERSPPYNEQFF
TRBJ1-1	NA	NA	TRBV10-3	TGTGCCATCAGTGGGAACGGGGGTGAAGCTTTCTTT	CAISGNGGEAFF
TRBJ2-2	NA	TRBD1	TRBV29-1	TGCAGCGTTGGGGGACAGGGCCCCGGGGAGCTGTTTTTT	CSVGGQGPGELFF
TRBJ2-7	NA	TRBD1	TRBV6-6	TGTGCCAGCAGTAACCGGGACAGGGTGGACGAGCAGTACTTC	CASSNRDRVDEQYF
TRBJ1-6	NA	NA	TRBV2	TGTGCCAGCAGTGACACGGGGTCGTCACCCCTCCACTTT	CASSDTGSSPLHF
TRBJ2-3	NA	TRBD1	TRBV18	TGTGCCAGCTCACGCACAGGGGGGGATACGCAGTATTTT	CASSRTGGDTQYF
TRBJ2-2	NA	TRBD1	TRBV29-1	TGCAGCGTCGGACAGGGGGCGACCGGGGAGCTGTTTTTT	CSVGQGATGELFF
TRBJ1-1	NA	NA	TRBV7-8	TGTGCCAGCAGCTTAGGTCGTAGGGGCACTGAAGCTTTCTTT	CASSLGRRGTEAFF
TRBJ1-1	NA	TRBD1	TRBV13	TGTGCCAGCAGCTTACAGGGGGCTTTTCGGGGCACTGAAGCTTTCTTT	CASSLQGAFRGTEAFF
TRBJ2-5	NA	NA	TRBV7-9	TGTGCCAGCAGCTTACCGGGGGTGGGGACCCAGTACTTC	CASSLPGVGTQYF
TRBJ2-3	NA	TRBD2	TRBV14	TGTGCCAGCAGCCAGTTCTTAGGACTTGGCGGGGGGACAGATACGCAGTATTTT	CASSQFLGLGGGTDTQYF
TRBJ2-3	NA	TRBD2	TRBV9	TGTGCCAGCAGCCGCGGGGGGTTGACAGATACGCAGTATTTT	CASSRGGLTDTQYF
TRBJ2-5	NA	TRBD2	TRBV5-1	TGCGCCAGCAGCTCGCCGACTAGCGGGGGAGAAAGTGAGACCCAGTACTTC	CASSSPTSGGESETQYF
TRBJ2-7	NA	TRBD1	TRBV10-3	TGTGCCATCAGGCAAACAGGGGGCTCGTCCTACGAGCAGTACTTC	CAIRQTGGSSYEQYF
TRBJ2-4	NA	TRBD2	TRBV6-1	TGTGCCAGCAGTGGGGGACTAGCGGGCACTACTAAAAACATTCAGTACTTC	CASSGGLAGTTKNIQYF
TRBJ1-3	NA	NA	TRBV18	TGTGCCAGCTCACCTGGACAGACCGTCGGAAACACCATATATTTT	CASSPGQTVGNTIYF
TRBJ1-1	many	NA	TRBV19	TGTGCCAGTAGTATAGAGGGGCATCGGGCTTTCTTT	CASSIEGHRAFF
TRBJ2-3	NA	NA	TRBV11-3	TGTGCCAGCAGCTTAGGAGGCAGGGGGGCAGATACGCAGTATTTT	CASSLGGRGADTQYF
TRBJ1-3	few	NA	TRBV27	TGTGCCACGAGCGGAAGGTCTGGAAACACCATATATTTT	CATSGRSGNTIYF